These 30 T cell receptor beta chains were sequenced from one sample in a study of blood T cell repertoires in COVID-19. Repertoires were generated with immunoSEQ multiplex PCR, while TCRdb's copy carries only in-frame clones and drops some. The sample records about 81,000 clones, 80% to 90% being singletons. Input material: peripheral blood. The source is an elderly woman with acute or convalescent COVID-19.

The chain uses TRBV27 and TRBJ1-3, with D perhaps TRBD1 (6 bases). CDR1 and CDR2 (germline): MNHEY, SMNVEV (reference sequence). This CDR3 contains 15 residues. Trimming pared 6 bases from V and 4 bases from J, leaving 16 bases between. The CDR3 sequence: CASSPLGGSGNTIYF. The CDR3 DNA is TGTGCCAGCAGCCCCTTAGGGGGATCGGGAAACACCATATATTTT.

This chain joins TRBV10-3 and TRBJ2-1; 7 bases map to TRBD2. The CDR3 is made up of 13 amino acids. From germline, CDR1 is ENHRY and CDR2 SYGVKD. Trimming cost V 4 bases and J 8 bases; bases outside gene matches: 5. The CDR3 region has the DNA TGTGCCATCAGTGGACTAGCCTCGGATGAGCAGTTCTTC. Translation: CAISGLASDEQFF.

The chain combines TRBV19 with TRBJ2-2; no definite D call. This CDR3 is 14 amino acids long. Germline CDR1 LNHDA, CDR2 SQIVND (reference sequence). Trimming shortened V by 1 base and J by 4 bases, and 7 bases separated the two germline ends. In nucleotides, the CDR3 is TGTGCCAGTAGTATAGCGTCGAGCACCGGGGAGCTGTTTTTT. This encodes CASSIASSTGELFF.

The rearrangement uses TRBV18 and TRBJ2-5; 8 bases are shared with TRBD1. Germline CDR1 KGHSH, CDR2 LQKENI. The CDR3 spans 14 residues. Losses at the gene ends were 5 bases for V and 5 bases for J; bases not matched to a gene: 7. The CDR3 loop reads CASSFDRGGETQYF. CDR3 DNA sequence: TGTGCCAGCTCATTCGACAGGGGCGGTGAGACCCAGTACTTC.

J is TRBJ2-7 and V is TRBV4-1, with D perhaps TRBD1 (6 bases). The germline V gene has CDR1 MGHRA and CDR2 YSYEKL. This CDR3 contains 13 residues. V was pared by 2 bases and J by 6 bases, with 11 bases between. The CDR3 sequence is CASSQLQGTEQYF. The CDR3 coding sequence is TGCGCCAGCAGCCAATTACAGGGTACCGAGCAGTACTTC.

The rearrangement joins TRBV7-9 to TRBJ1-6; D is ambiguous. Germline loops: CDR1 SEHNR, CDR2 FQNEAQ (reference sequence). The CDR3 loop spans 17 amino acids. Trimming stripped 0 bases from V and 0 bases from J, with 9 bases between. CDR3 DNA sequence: TGTGCCAGCAGCTTAGCGACTCAGAGCTCCTATAATTCACCCCTCCACTTT. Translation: CASSLATQSSYNSPLHF.

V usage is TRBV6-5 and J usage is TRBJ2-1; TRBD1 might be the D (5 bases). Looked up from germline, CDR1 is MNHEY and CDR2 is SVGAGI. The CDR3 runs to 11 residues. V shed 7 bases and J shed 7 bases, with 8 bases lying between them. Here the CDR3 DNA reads TGTGCCAGCACGAAGGGGAATGAGCAGTTCTTC. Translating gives CASTKGNEQFF.

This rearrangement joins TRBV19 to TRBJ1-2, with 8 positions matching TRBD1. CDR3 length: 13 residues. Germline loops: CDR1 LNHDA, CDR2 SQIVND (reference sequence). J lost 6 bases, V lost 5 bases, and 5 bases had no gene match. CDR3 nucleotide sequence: TGTGCCAGTAGTGGGTCAGGGGGCGATGGCTACACCTTC. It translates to CASSGSGGDGYTF.

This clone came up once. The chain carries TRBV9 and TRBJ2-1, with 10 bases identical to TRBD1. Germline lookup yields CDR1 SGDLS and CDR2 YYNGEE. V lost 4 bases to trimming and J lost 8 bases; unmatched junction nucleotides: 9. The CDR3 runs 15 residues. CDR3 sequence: CASSPGTGEGYEQFF. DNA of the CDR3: TGTGCCAGCAGCCCCGGGACAGGGGAGGGATATGAGCAGTTCTTC.

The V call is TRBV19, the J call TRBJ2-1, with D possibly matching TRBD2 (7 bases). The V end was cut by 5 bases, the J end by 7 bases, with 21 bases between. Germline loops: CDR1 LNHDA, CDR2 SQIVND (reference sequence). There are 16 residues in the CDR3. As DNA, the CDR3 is TGTGCCAGTAGTTGGTCGACTAGGGGGGGGAGAAATGAGCAGTTCTTC. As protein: CASSWSTRGGRNEQFF.

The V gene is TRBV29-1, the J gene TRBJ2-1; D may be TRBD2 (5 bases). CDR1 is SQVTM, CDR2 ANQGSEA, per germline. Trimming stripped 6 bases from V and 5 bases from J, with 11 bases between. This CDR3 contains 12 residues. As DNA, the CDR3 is TGCAGCGTGGACTCTGTGGACAATGAGCAGTTCTTC. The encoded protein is CSVDSVDNEQFF.

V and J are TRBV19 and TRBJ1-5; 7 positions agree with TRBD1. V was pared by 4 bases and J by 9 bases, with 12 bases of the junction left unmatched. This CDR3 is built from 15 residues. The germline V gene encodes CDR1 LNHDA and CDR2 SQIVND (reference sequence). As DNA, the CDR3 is TGTGCCAGTAGTACCGGGACAGCCCTGGGGGGGCCCCAGCATTTT. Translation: CASSTGTALGGPQHF.

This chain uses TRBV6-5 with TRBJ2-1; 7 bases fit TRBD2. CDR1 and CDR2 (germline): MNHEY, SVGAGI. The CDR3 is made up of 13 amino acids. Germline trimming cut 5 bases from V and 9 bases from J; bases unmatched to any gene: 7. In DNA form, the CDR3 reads TGTGCCAGCAGTCCCGGACTAGTCGGTGAGCAGTTCTTC. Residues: CASSPGLVGEQFF.

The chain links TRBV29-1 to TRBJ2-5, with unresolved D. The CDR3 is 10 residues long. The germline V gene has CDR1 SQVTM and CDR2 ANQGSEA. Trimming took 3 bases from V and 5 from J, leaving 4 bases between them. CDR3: CSVDSETQYF. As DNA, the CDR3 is TGCAGCGTTGATAGCGAGACCCAGTACTTC.

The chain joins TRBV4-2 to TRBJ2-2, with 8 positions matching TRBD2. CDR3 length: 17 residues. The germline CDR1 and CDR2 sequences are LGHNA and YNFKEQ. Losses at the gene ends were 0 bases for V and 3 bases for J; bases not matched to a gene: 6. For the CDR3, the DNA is TGTGCCAGCAGCCAAGATTTGGCTAGCGGGTACACCGGGGAGCTGTTTTTT. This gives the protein CASSQDLASGYTGELFF.

The CDR3 spells CATSSRDRGQTEAFF. In nucleotides, the CDR3 is TGTGCCACCAGCAGCCGGGACAGGGGGCAAACTGAAGCTTTCTTT. This chain connects TRBV15 to TRBJ1-1; 12 bases line up with TRBD1. CDR1 is LNHNV, CDR2 YYDKDF, per germline (reference sequence). The CDR3 has 15 amino acids. Trimming took 3 bases from V and 5 from J; bases not matched to a gene: 4. Together with reference TRBV15 and TRBJ1-1, the CDR3 gives the full variable domain: DAMVIQNPRYQVTQFGKPVTLSCSQTLNHNVMYWYQQKSSQAPKLLFHYYDKDFNNEADTPDNFQSRRPNTSFCFLDIRSPGLGDTAMYLCATSSRDRGQTEAFFGQGTRLTVV.

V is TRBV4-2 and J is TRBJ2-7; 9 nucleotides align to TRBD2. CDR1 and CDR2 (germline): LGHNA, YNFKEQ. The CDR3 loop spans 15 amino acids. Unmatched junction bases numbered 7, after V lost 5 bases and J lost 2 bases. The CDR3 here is CASSELAGTAYEQYF. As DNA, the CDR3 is TGTGCCAGCAGCGAGCTAGCGGGGACTGCCTACGAGCAGTACTTC.

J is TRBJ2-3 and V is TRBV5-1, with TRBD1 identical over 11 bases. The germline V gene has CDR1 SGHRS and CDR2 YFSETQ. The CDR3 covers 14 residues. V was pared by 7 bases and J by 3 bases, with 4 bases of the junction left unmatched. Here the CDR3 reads CASGDRGATDTQYF. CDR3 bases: TGCGCCAGCGGGGACAGGGGGGCGACAGATACGCAGTATTTT.

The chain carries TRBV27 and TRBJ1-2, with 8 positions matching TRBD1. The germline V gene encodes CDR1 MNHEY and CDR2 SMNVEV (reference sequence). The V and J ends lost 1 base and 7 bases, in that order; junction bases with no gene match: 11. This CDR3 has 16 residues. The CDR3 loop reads CASSLYGQGRRGGYTF. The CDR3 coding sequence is TGTGCCAGCAGTTTATACGGACAGGGTAGGAGGGGTGGCTACACCTTC.

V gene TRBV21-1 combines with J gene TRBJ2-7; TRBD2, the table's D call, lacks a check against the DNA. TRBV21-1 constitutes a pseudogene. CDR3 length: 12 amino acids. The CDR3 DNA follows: TGTGCCAGCATCCTTCTAGCGTCCGAGCAGTACTTC. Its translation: CASILLASEQYF.

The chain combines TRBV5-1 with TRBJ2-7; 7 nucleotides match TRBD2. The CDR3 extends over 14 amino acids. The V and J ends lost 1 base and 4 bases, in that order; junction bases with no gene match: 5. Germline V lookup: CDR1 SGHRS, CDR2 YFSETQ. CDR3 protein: CASSLYGRLYEQYF. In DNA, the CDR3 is TGCGCCAGCAGCTTGTACGGGAGGCTGTACGAGCAGTACTTC.

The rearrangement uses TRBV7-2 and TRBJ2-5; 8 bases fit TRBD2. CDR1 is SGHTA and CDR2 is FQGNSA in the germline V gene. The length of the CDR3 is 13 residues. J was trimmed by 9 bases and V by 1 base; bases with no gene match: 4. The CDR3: CASSLDGGEAQYF. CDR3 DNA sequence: TGTGCCAGCAGCTTAGACGGGGGGGAGGCCCAGTACTTC.

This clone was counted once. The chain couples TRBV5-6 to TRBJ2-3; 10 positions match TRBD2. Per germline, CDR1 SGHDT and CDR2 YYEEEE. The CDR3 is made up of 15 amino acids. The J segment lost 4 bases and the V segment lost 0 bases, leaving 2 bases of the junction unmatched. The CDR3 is CASSLASGRADTQYF. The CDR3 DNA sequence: TGTGCCAGCAGCTTGGCTAGCGGGAGAGCAGATACGCAGTATTTT. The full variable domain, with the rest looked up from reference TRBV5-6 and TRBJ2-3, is DAGVTQSPTHLIKTRGQQVTLRCSPKSGHDTVSWYQQALGQGPQFIFQYYEEEERQRGNFPDRFSGHQFPNYSSELNVNALLLGDSALYLCASSLASGRADTQYFGPGTRLTVL.

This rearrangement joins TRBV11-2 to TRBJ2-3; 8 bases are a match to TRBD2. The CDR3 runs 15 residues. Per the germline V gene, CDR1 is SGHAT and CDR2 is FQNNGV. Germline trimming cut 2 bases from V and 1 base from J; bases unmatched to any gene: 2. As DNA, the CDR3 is TGTGCCAGCAGCTTACTTAGCGGGGGCACAGATACGCAGTATTTT. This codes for CASSLLSGGTDTQYF.

CDR3 sequence reads: CGVVGHQNTEAFF. CDR3 bases: TGTGGGGTAGTAGGACACCAGAACACTGAAGCTTTCTTT. V and J are TRBV6-6 and TRBJ1-1; D possibly corresponds to TRBD1 (5 bases). The CDR3 has 13 amino acids. Germline values: CDR1 MNHNY, CDR2 SVGAGI (reference sequence).

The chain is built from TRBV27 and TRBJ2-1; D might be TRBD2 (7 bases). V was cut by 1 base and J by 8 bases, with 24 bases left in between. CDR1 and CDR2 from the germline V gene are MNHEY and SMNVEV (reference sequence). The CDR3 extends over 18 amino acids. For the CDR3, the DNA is TGTGCCAGCAGTTTATATGGGGCGGGGGCACAGGTGGTAGATGAGCAGTTCTTC. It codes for CASSLYGAGAQVVDEQFF.

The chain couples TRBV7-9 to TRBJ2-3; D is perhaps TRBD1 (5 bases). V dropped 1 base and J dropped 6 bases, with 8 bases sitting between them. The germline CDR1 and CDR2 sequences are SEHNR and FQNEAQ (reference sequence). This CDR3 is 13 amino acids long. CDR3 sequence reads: CASSLGQGDTQYF. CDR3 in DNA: TGTGCCAGCAGCTTAGGGCAGGGCGATACGCAGTATTTT.

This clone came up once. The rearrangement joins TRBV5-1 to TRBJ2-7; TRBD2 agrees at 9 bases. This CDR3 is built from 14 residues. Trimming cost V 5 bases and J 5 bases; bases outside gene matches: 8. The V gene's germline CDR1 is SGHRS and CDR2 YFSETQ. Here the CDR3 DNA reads TGCGCCAGCAGATTCTCTAGCGGGGTCGACGAGCAGTACTTC. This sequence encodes CASRFSSGVDEQYF.

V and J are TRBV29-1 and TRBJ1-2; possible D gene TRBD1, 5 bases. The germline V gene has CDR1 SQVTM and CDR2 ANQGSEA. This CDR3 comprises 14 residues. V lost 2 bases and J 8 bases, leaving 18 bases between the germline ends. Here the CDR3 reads CSVEMGRARGGYTF. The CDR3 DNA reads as TGCAGCGTTGAAATGGGCAGGGCTCGTGGAGGCTACACCTTC.

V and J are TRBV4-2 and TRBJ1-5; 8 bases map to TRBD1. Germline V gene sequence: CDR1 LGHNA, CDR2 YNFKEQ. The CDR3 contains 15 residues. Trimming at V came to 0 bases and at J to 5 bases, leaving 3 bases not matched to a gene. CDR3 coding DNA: TGTGCCAGCAGCCAAGAAGGACAGGGAGATCAGCCCCAGCATTTT. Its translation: CASSQEGQGDQPQHF.